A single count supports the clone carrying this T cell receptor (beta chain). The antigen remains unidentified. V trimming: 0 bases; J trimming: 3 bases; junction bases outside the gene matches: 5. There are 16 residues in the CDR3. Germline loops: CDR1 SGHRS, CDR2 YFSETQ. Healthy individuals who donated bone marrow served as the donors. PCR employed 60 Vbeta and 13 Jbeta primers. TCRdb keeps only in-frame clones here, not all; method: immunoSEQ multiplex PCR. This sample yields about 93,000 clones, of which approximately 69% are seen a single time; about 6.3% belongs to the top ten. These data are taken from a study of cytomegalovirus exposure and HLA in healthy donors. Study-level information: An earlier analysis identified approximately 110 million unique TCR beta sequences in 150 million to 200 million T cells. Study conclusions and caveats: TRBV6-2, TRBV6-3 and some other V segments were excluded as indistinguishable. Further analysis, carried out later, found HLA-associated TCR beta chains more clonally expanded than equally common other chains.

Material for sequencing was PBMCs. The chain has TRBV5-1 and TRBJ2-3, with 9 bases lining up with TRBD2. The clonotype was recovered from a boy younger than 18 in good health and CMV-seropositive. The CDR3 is CASSLAGLAMTDTQYF. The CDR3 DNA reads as TGCGCCAGCAGCTTGGCGGGACTAGCTATGACAGATACGCAGTATTTT. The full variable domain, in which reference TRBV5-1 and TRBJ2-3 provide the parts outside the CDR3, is KAGVTQTPRYLIKTRGQQVTLSCSPISGHRSVSWYQQTPGQGLQFLFEYFSETQRNKGNFPGRFSGRQFSNSRSEMNVSTLELGDSALYLCASSLAGLAMTDTQYFGPGTRLTVL.